The T cell receptor (beta chain) under discussion was sequenced for a study of T cell responses to AZD1222 COVID-19 vaccine. Study-wide results and limits: A rise in Spike-specific TCR breadth and depth followed two AZD1222 doses. Sampled repertoires all dated from after the peak T cell response.

The protocol was immunoSEQ multiplex PCR, while the TCRdb copy is restricted to in-frame clones and leaves out a portion. The sample records 150,000 to 170,000 clones, roughly 90% being singletons. Per the germline V gene, CDR1 is SGHRS and CDR2 is YFSETQ. Trimming shortened V by 0 bases and J by 4 bases, and 4 bases separated the two germline ends. The CDR3 is made up of 12 amino acids. Points on this clone: What it recognizes is unknown.

This chain connects TRBV5-1 to TRBJ1-2, with D unresolved. The sequence was obtained from an adult in good health. The specimen was peripheral blood, collected on day 0 of AZD1222 vaccination. CDR3 nucleotide sequence: TGCGCCAGCAGCTTGGGGATCTATGGCTACACCTTC. Protein: CASSLGIYGYTF.